This T cell receptor (beta chain) appears in the sequencing data of a study of blood T cell repertoires in COVID-19 (dated by TCRdb to 2018 to 2020). Background for the entire study: Collaborator samples came from the United States, Italy and Spain and covered acute and convalescent phases of COVID-19. HLA class I and class II types, where available, came from metadata supplied by the sample provider rather than from assay-based typing. The samples were drawn from the first 160 participants of the ongoing ImmuneRACE study and from 1,254 subjects provided by 6 global collaborators. The prospective study material was composed of cDNA or gDNA derived from T cells, B-cell-depleted T cells, or PBMCs. Subjects who had been exposed to COVID-19, were actively infected with it, or had recovered from it provided the deeply sampled blood TCRbeta repertoires that made up the dataset. Sample metadata almost always included a de-identified subject ID, COVID-19 status, age in years and sex. A freely available public database, intended as a resource for researchers studying the immune response to SARS-CoV-2, is where the repertoires were released.

The paper as a whole reports these results and caveats: The quantity of clinical and demographic metadata differed by source and by participant and was supplied without curation.

Samples from volunteer blood donors who had recovered from COVID-19 were contributed by a second Seattle source. The collaborating institutions used their own protocols to collect whole blood in K2EDTA tubes. For TCRbeta analysis, collaborator samples were shipped as frozen whole blood, as isolated PBMCs, or as DNA extracted from either sample type. TCRbeta CDR3 regions were amplified from genomic DNA by means of the immunoSEQ Assay, a bias-controlled multiplex PCR. In the original analysis: Nucleated cell counts per sample were estimated from amplification of reference gene primers within the assay. To quantify the absolute abundance of each unique TCRbeta CDR3 rearrangement, sequence reads were collapsed and filtered. For each sample, productive Simpson clonality was calculated by taking the square root of Simpson's diversity index across productive rearrangements. TCRdb took this table from immuneACCESS and kept in-frame rearrangements with V and J called. Such tables lack part of the clones; where checked against another copy, unresolved V genes explain under half of the gap, and the rest is unexplained. The D gene and trimming were derived from the DNA, and the V and J assignments and clone size from that table. This sample gives roughly 290,000 clones in total; more than 75% of them show up just once. Of the sample, about 2.2% is held by the ten largest clones.

In the germline V gene, CDR1 corresponds to SGHTA and CDR2 to FQGNSA. The germline V end is reduced by 2 bases and the J end by 8 bases; junction bases left unmatched: 7. Taken from cysteine to phenylalanine, the CDR3 has 15 residues. Only the CDR3 DNA is retained, 45 bases long and in frame from the first base. As regards this clone: Which antigen it targets is not known. Base qualities were left out, and no much larger clone turns up one base away.

The sequence came from a woman under 40 who had recovered from COVID-19. The sequencing sample was made of peripheral blood. The chain was built from TRBV7-2 and TRBJ2-1; the central 9 bases match TRBD2. The CDR3 sequence is CASSLTAGGRDEQFF. The DNA sequence reads TGTGCCAGCAGCTTAACCGCGGGAGGGCGGGATGAGCAGTTCTTC.